What follows is one TCR beta chain and its context. The V end lost 3 bases, the J end lost 4 bases, and 12 bases lay between the germline ends. The CDR3 loop spans 14 amino acids. The germline CDR1 and CDR2 sequences are LNHNV and YYDKDF (reference sequence). The data were taken from a study of T cells in Graves' hyperthyroidism and ophthalmopathy. Researchers took RNA transcripts and amplified the TCR beta CDR3 regions from them. Using the HTBI primer set, a first-round RT-PCR was run on the TCR CDR3. TCRdb fed the multiplex PCR reads into MiXCR, producing one record per CDR3 protein. Among around 600,000 distinct CDR3 sequences listed, about 45% were seen once.

The receptor was derived from an adult man with Graves' disease, either hyperthyroidism or ophthalmopathy (not recorded which). Sequenced sample: peripheral blood or thyroid tissue (not recorded which). The rearrangement links TRBV15 to TRBJ1-2, with TRBD1 as a possible D gene (6 bases). CDR3 loop: CATSSAGQTYGYTF. The CDR3 nucleotides read TGTGCCACCAGCAGCGCCGGACAGACCTATGGCTACACCTTC. Full variable domain (outside the CDR3, taken from reference TRBV15 and TRBJ1-2): DAMVIQNPRYQVTQFGKPVTLSCSQTLNHNVMYWYQQKSSQAPKLLFHYYDKDFNNEADTPDNFQSRRPNTSFCFLDIRSPGLGDTAMYLCATSSAGQTYGYTFGSGTRLTVV.